This TCR beta chain was recovered during a study of blood T cells in healthy people across ages. This clonotype was observed a few times. This CDR3 region has 14 residues. Germline V CDR1 and CDR2: SGHVS, FQNEAQ. A second PCR of about 6 to 12 cycles used a sample-barcoded 5' primer and a J-beta primer mix. TCRdb processed the 5' RACE reads anew with MiXCR; each CDR3 protein has one entry. The table has roughly 550,000 distinct CDR3 sequences, about 25% seen once; the top ten hold 8.5% to 9.5%. A further study also used this sample, focusing on T cells of mothers and their children.

The receptor was derived from a boy aged 10-17 years in good health. The sequenced material came from blood. The rearrangement links TRBV7-8 to TRBJ2-7; D possibly matches TRBD1 or TRBD2 (5 bases each). The J call is doubtful: the DNA matches TRBJ2-5 better. The CDR3 spells CASSPVDWGRTQYF. The CDR3, as DNA: TGTGCCAGCAGCCCCGTCGACTGGGGGAGGACCCAGTACTTC.